The present entry profiles one T cell receptor (beta chain) with its context. This sample is part of a study of blood T cell repertoires in COVID-19. The CDR3 is 16 residues long. The germline gives CDR1 SGHVS, CDR2 FQNEAQ. The trim removed 4 bases at V and 4 bases at J, leaving 6 bases unmatched. The data were produced by immunoSEQ multiplex PCR, yet TCRdb's version contains in-frame clones alone and is incomplete. The repertoire holds roughly 50,000 clones, with approximately 90% as singletons. The TCR comes from a man older than 75 with acute or convalescent COVID-19. The chain uses TRBV7-8 and TRBJ2-3, with TRBD1 identical over 12 bases. Sequencing was performed on peripheral blood. The CDR3 nucleotides read TGTGCCAGCAGCTACGCCGGGACAGGGGGCCCAGATACGCAGTATTTT. This translates into CASSYAGTGGPDTQYF.